Below are 11 T cell receptor beta chains sequenced from a single sample in a study of metastatic and nonmetastatic thyroid tumors. TCRdb re-processed the PCR reads through MiXCR. The table shows tens of thousands of clones, with about 17% occurring only once. Before thyroid surgery, none of the patients had received any treatment. The sample taken for sequencing was tumor tissue. These receptors originate from a female donor with papillary thyroid cancer or a benign thyroid nodule (not recorded which). Some clones in this sample may be carry-over from other donors' samples.

This clone is medium-sized in the sample. The CDR3 is CASRPKAGNTEAFF. The CDR3 bases are TGTGCCAGCAGACCAAAGGCCGGGAACACTGAAGCTTTCTTT. The V gene is TRBV6-1, the J gene TRBJ1-1; D not resolved. The V end lost 6 bases, the J end lost 1 base, and 12 bases lay between the germline ends. This CDR3 spans 14 amino acids. Germline lookup yields CDR1 MNHNS and CDR2 SASEGT.

Note on this clone: At one end, the junction sequence differs from germline, possibly due to a read error. The chain carries TRBV30 and TRBJ1-6, with 7 nucleotides matching TRBD1. Per germline, CDR1 GTSNPN and CDR2 SVGIG (reference sequence). The CDR3 runs 14 residues. The CDR3 region is CAWDQGQYNSHLHF. The CDR3 DNA sequence: TGTGCCTGGGACCAGGGACAGTATAATTCACACCTCCACTTT.

This clone occurred many times. The V and J genes are TRBV12-3 or TRBV12-4 and TRBJ2-3; D not certain. The CDR3 covers 13 residues. V lost 5 bases and J 2 bases, leaving 8 bases between the germline ends. This CDR3 reads CASSALVTDTQYF. In nucleotides, the CDR3 is TGTGCCAGCAGTGCCCTAGTCACAGATACGCAGTATTTT.

The sample holds a few counts of this clone. V usage is TRBV6-1 and J usage is TRBJ2-7; weak D call: TRBD2 (6 bases). The ends were cut back, 6 bases at V and 2 bases at J, with 20 bases in the middle. Looked up from germline, CDR1 is MNHNS and CDR2 is SASEGT. The CDR3 loop spans 16 amino acids. The CDR3 DNA sequence: TGTGCCAGCAGCGGCATGGCTAGCGTGAGGGCCTACGAGCAGTACTTC. Protein sequence: CASSGMASVRAYEQYF.

This sequence joins TRBV2 and TRBJ1-2, with 7 bases fitting TRBD1. Germline lookup yields CDR1 SNHLY and CDR2 FYNNEI. V shed 8 bases and J 2 bases; nucleotides not matched to a gene: 5. This CDR3 contains 13 residues. The CDR3 bases are TGTGCCAGCCTACAGGGGCCCAACTATGGCTACACCTTC. It specifies CASLQGPNYGYTF.

In this sample, this clone turned up many times. The chain couples TRBV7-9 to TRBJ2-1, with TRBD1 identical over 7 bases. Germline V CDR1 and CDR2: SEHNR, FQNEAQ (reference sequence). The CDR3 is 13 amino acids. V was pared by 0 bases and J by 10 bases, with 3 bases of the junction left unmatched. For the CDR3, the DNA is TGTGCCAGCAGCTTAGCGGCAGGGGGAGAGCAGTTCTTC. Its protein is CASSLAAGGEQFF.

V gene TRBV20-1 combines with J gene TRBJ1-1, with no clear D. The length of the CDR3 is 14 residues. Deletions cut 4 bases from V and 0 bases from J, with 12 bases between. Germline lookup yields CDR1 DFQATT and CDR2 SNEGSKA (reference sequence). Here the CDR3 reads CSAISGGVNTEAFF. The CDR3 region has the DNA TGCAGTGCTATATCGGGCGGCGTGAACACTGAAGCTTTCTTT.

Many counts were recorded for this clone. This chain uses TRBV12-3 or TRBV12-4 with TRBJ1-4; unclear D gene. The CDR3 is 14 amino acids. Trimming pared 1 base from V and 5 bases from J, leaving 8 bases between. CDR3 bases: TGTGCCAGCAGTTTAGAACAGCCAAATGAAAAACTGTTTTTT. Amino acids: CASSLEQPNEKLFF.

This clone was counted only a few times. The chain links TRBV3-1 to TRBJ1-2, with 10 bases identical to TRBD1. This CDR3 has 15 amino acids. Trimming removed 4 bases from V and 5 bases from J; junction bases left unmatched: 7. Per germline, CDR1 LGHDT and CDR2 YNNKEL (reference sequence). Here the CDR3 reads CASSPPDRGKYGYTF. The DNA of the CDR3 is TGTGCCAGCAGCCCGCCGGACAGGGGGAAGTATGGCTACACCTTC.

In this sample, this clone turned up once. The chain couples TRBV20-1 to TRBJ2-7; D could derive from TRBD1 or TRBD2 (5 bases each). This CDR3 spans 13 amino acids. Per the germline V gene, CDR1 is DFQATT and CDR2 is SNEGSKA (reference sequence). V was cut by 4 bases and J by 7 bases, with 17 bases left in between. This CDR3 reads CSATYTSWGEQYF. The CDR3 bases are TGCAGTGCTACGTACACTTCTTGGGGGGAGCAGTACTTC.

The chain links TRBV5-1 to TRBJ2-1, with D perhaps TRBD1 or TRBD2 (5 bases each). The CDR3 has 14 amino acids. The ends were cut back, 0 bases at V and 6 bases at J, with 10 bases in the middle. CDR1 and CDR2 (germline): SGHRS, YFSETQ. CDR3 sequence: CASSLAGTFNEQFF. DNA of the CDR3: TGCGCCAGCAGCTTGGCTGGGACGTTCAATGAGCAGTTCTTC.